This record looks at one T cell receptor beta chain sequence and its context. What it recognizes is unknown. Repertoires were generated with immunoSEQ multiplex PCR, while TCRdb's copy carries only in-frame clones and drops some. This sample yields about 580,000 clones, of which roughly 98% are seen a single time; 0.25% to 0.35% belongs to the top ten. The entry originates in a study of shared clonotypes between healthy human individuals. Selected positively for CCR7 and CD45RO-negative, naive CD8 cells excluded terminally differentiated effector memory CD45RA+ cells. Only Caucasian adults living in Nashville, Tennessee made up the donor group. Study outcomes and limitations: The represented genetic and exposure-history diversity was limited by the small number of donors. When compared with the clonotypes that were shared by all four sorted-subset donors, the non-shared clonotypes turned out to have lower generation probabilities. Clonotype sharing across a few donors was observed for 4% to 6.5% of naive CD4 clonotypes.

Trimming removed 4 bases from V and 0 bases from J, with 11 bases in between. CDR1 SGHVS and CDR2 FNYEAQ come from the germline V gene. The CDR3 contains 15 residues. This sequence joins TRBV7-6 and TRBJ2-3; D remains ambiguous. Sequencing used naive CD8+ T cells sorted from blood. This clonotype originated in a man aged 30 to 39 in good health. CDR3 coding DNA: TGTGCCAGCAGCTCTCGACCCGACAGCACAGATACGCAGTATTTT. Translated, it gives CASSSRPDSTDTQYF. The entire variable domain, with the rest obtained from reference TRBV7-6 and TRBJ2-3, is as follows: GAGVSQSPRYKVTKRGQDVALRCDPISGHVSLYWYRQALGQGPEFLTYFNYEAQQDKSGLPNDRFSAERPEGSISTLTIQRTEQRDSAMYRCASSSRPDSTDTQYFGPGTRLTVL.